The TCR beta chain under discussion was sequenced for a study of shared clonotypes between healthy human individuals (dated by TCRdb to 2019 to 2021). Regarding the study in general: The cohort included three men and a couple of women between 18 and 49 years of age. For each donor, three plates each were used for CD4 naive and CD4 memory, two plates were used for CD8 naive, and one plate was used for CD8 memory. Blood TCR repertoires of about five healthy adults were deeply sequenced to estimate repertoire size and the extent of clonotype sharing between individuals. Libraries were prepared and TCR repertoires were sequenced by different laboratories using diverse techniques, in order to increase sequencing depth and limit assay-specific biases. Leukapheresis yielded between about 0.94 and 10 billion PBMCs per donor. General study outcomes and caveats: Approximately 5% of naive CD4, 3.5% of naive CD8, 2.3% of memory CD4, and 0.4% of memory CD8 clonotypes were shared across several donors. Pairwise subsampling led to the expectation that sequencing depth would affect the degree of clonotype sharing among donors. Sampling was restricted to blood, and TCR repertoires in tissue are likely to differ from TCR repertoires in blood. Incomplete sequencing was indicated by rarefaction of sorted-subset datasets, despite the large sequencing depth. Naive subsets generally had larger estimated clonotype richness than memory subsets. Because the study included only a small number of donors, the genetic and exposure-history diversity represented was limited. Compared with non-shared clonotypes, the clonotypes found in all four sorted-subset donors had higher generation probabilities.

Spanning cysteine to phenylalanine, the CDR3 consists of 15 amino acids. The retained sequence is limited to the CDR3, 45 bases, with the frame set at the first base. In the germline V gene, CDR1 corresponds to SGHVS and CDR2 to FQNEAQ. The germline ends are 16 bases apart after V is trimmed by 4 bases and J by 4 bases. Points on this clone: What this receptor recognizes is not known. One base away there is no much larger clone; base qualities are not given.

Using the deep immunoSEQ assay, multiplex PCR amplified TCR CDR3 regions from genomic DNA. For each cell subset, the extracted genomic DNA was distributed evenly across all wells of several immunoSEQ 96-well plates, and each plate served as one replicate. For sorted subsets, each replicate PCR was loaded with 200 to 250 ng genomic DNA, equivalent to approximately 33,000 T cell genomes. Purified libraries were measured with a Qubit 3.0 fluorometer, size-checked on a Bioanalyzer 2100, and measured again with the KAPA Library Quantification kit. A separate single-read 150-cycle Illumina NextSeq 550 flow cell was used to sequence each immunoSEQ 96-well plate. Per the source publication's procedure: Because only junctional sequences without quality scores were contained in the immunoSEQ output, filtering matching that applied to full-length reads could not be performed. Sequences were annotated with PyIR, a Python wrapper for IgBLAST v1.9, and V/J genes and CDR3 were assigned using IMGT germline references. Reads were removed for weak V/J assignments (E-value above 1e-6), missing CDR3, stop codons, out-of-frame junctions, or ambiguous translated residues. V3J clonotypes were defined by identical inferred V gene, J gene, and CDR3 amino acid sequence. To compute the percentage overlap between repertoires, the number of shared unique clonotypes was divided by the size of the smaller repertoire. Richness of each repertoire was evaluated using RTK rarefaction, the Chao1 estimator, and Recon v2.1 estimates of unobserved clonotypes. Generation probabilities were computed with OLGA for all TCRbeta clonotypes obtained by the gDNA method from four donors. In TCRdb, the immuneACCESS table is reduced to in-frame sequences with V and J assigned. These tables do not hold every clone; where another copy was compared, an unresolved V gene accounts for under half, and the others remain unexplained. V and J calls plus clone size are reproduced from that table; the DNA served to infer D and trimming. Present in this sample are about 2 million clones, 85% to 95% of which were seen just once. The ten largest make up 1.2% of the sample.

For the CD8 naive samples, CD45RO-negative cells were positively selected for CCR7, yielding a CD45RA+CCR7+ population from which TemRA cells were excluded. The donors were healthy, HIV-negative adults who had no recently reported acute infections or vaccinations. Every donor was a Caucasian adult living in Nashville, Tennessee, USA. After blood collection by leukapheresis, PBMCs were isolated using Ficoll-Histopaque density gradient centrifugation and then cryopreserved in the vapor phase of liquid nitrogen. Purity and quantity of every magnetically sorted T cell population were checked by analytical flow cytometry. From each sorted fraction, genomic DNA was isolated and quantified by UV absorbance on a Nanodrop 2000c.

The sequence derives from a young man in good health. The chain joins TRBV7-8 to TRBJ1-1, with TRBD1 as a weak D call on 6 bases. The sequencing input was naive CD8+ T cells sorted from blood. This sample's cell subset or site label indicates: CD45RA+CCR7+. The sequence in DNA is TGTGCCAGCAGCTCCCACAGGGATTGGAGCACTGAAGCTTTCTTT. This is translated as CASSSHRDWSTEAFF. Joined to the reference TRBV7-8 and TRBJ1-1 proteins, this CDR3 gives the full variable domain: GAGVSQSPRYKVAKRGQDVALRCDPISGHVSLFWYQQALGQGPEFLTYFQNEAQLDKSGLPSDRFFAERPEGSVSTLKIQRTQQEDSAVYLCASSSHRDWSTEAFFGQGTRLTVV.